These T cell receptor beta chains were read from a single sample in a study of T cell responses to AZD1222 COVID-19 vaccine. The assay was immunoSEQ multiplex PCR, and TCRdb's table has in-frame clones only and misses some. The table lists fewer than 55,000 clones, approximately 80% of them singletons. The sequences come from peripheral blood, collected on day 0 of MenACWY control vaccination. These receptor sequences come from an adult in good health. CDR3s leave out the opening cysteine and the closing phenylalanine or tryptophan.

V	J	CDR3
TRBV11-2	TRBJ2-5	ASSLDPAGGLETQY
TRBV5-4	TRBJ2-3	ASSLKGSQADTQY
TRBV12-3/TRBV12-4	TRBJ2-1	ASSLWVSNEQF
TRBV2	TRBJ2-3	ASSSGYSTDTQY
TRBV7-2	TRBJ2-1	ASSLALAGKGEQF
TRBV9	TRBJ1-2	ASSIGQTDNYGYT
TRBV7-9	TRBJ1-2	ASSLTGVDGYT
TRBV10-1	TRBJ2-1	ASSFLKGVAKKTNEQF
TRBV6-1	TRBJ1-6	ASSEVGFDQDPPLH
TRBV5-1	TRBJ2-5	ASSSTTVPQETQY
TRBV2	TRBJ2-5	ASSAATLPGETQY
TRBV2	TRBJ1-2	ASGETMAENYGYT
TRBV5-3	TRBJ2-5	ARSLRTGPAQETQY
TRBV30	TRBJ1-1	AWMNGLGTFALSTDTEAF
TRBV5-1	TRBJ1-4	ASSSSYRGANEKLF
TRBV19	TRBJ2-7	ASSIGGAAYEQY
TRBV2	TRBJ1-3	ASSEGSPGNTIY
TRBV27	TRBJ1-1	ASRKTGRWNTEAF
TRBV27	TRBJ1-1	ASSLRDRGNTEAF
TRBV28	TRBJ2-7	ASSLGPLVSEQY
TRBV19	TRBJ1-5	ASSPNLRDRESN
TRBV4-2	TRBJ2-1	ASSAPASGIYEQF
TRBV5-1	TRBJ2-7	ASSPTGKISYEQY
TRBV27	TRBJ2-1	ASSPWTSGGEEQF
TRBV6-4	TRBJ2-2	ASSEQGGHTGELF
TRBV19	TRBJ1-2	ASREGGLYGYT
TRBV30	TRBJ1-4	ASQSMETEKLF
TRBV13	TRBJ2-5	ASSLAGQGDQETQY
TRBV11-2	TRBJ2-7	ASSFGEALLKQY
TRBV6-5	TRBJ1-4	ASQSGGWLF
TRBV27	TRBJ1-2	ASSSAGADYGYT
TRBV5-1	TRBJ1-1	ASSFGKAGTEAF
TRBV10-1	TRBJ1-3	ASRKTGAGNTIY
TRBV11-2	TRBJ1-1	ASSLTGGTEAF
TRBV5-4	TRBJ2-2	ASSLENAGTSGELF
TRBV7-6	TRBJ1-1	ASSLAEGEGRNTEAF
TRBV13	TRBJ2-3	ASSFLGGALSDTQY
TRBV6-1	TRBJ2-7	ASSETPYEQY
TRBV10-3	TRBJ1-1	AMGTGINTEAF
TRBV2	TRBJ1-1	ASNYGQVAATEAF
TRBV15	TRBJ2-1	ATSGQMWAEQF
TRBV9	TRBJ1-1	ASSVSGTEAF
TRBV19	TRBJ2-3	ASSIHLAGLTKNTQY
TRBV7-9	TRBJ1-2	ASSQDLQANYGYT
TRBV29-1	TRBJ1-3	SVEETKTGNTIY